This T cell receptor beta chain was sequenced during a study of blood T cell repertoires in COVID-19. As originally analysed: Reference gene primer amplification gave nucleated cell count estimates. TCRdb's copy holds only in-frame clones and misses some; the assay was immunoSEQ multiplex PCR. That table supplies the V and J calls and clone size; D and trimming were determined from the DNA. The repertoire holds over 150,000 clones, with more than 75% as singletons. Cohorts were based on clinical histories the participants reported. CDR1 is SQVTM, CDR2 ANQGSEA, per germline. This CDR3 contains 14 residues. J lost 7 bases, V lost 7 bases, and 15 bases had no gene match.

The clonotype was recovered from a woman between 45 and 65 years old who had recovered from COVID-19. The sample was PBMCs or T cells enriched from blood (not recorded which). The chain combines TRBV29-1 with TRBJ1-2, with 7 bases that match TRBD1. CDR3 coding DNA: TGCAGCGCTGGGACAGAGCAAAGGCGGTCTGGCTACACCTTC. This codes for CSAGTEQRRSGYTF.